These 19 T cell receptor beta chains came from one sample sequenced in a study of molecular identifiers for immune sequencing clone quantification. TCRdb reanalysed the PCR reads using MiXCR and keeps one entry per CDR3 protein. The sample yields around 460,000 distinct CDR3 sequences, around 23% seen once. The sample consisted of naive CD8+ T cells from blood, with Jurkat cell RNA spiked in. Documented subset: FACS-sorted CD8+CD4-CCR7+CD45RA+ naive T cells. These receptors were obtained from a human donor in good health. Some libraries in this study had Jurkat cell RNA spiked in.

This clonotype was picked up many times. The J gene is TRBJ1-1, the V gene TRBV19; D is unclear. CDR3 size: 13 residues. The V and J ends lost 3 bases and 7 bases respectively, with 12 bases between them. Per germline, CDR1 LNHDA and CDR2 SQIVND (reference sequence). CDR3 residues: CASSIAEGIEAFF. The CDR3 DNA follows: TGTGCCAGTAGTATCGCCGAGGGCATTGAAGCTTTCTTT.

V is TRBV3-1 and J is TRBJ2-3; 10 bases fit TRBD2. The J segment lost 4 bases and the V segment lost 8 bases, leaving 12 bases of the junction unmatched. CDR1 and CDR2 from the germline V gene are LGHDT and YNNKEL (reference sequence). The CDR3 runs 16 residues. The CDR3 sequence: CASRRPGTSEADTQYF. The CDR3 bases are TGTGCCAGCCGCCGACCCGGGACTAGCGAGGCAGATACGCAGTATTTT.

This clonotype was seen a few times. This rearrangement joins TRBV2 to TRBJ1-5; D is ambiguous. The CDR3 consists of 14 residues. V was shortened by 2 bases and J by 5 bases, with 10 bases between the two germline ends. CDR1 SNHLY and CDR2 FYNNEI come from the germline V gene. As DNA, the CDR3 is TGTGCCAGCAGTGAACGCAGCTTTTATCAGCCCCAGCATTTT. Protein: CASSERSFYQPQHF.

There are many counts of this clonotype. The J gene is TRBJ1-1, the V gene TRBV2; no clear D. There are 15 residues in the CDR3. V was trimmed by 4 bases and J by 6 bases, leaving 18 bases between them. The germline gives CDR1 SNHLY, CDR2 FYNNEI. For the CDR3, the DNA is TGTGCCAGCAGTGGTAACACGGTGGGAGTCCCTGAAGCTTTCTTT. This codes for CASSGNTVGVPEAFF.

This chain links TRBV7-6 with TRBJ2-1; D unresolved. The CDR3 extends over 15 amino acids. Germline V gene lookup returns CDR1 SGHVS and CDR2 FNYEAQ. Trimming shortened V by 5 bases and J by 0 bases, and 11 bases separated the two germline ends. CDR3 residues: CASSRQLSSYNEQFF. The CDR3 DNA is TGTGCCAGCAGCCGTCAATTGAGCTCCTACAATGAGCAGTTCTTC. The full variable domain, with the rest looked up from reference TRBV7-6 and TRBJ2-1, is GAGVSQSPRYKVTKRGQDVALRCDPISGHVSLYWYRQALGQGPEFLTYFNYEAQQDKSGLPNDRFSAERPEGSISTLTIQRTEQRDSAMYRCASSRQLSSYNEQFFGPGTRLTVL.

This clonotype was observed many times. The V and J genes are TRBV4-1 and TRBJ2-7; 9 bases match TRBD1. The junction had 3 bases not matched to a gene; V was cut back by 3 bases and J by 0 bases. In germline, CDR1 is MGHRA, CDR2 YSYEKL. The CDR3 loop spans 15 amino acids. CDR3 nucleotides: TGCGCCAGCAGCCAGACAGGGGGAAGCTCCTACGAGCAGTACTTC. It is translated as CASSQTGGSSYEQYF.

Ten or more counts support this clonotype. V gene TRBV5-5 combines with J gene TRBJ2-7; TRBD2 matches 9 bases. The CDR3 totals 16 residues. Looked up from germline, CDR1 is SGHKS and CDR2 is YYEKEE (reference sequence). V shed 3 bases and J 3 bases; nucleotides not matched to a gene: 10. The CDR3 sequence is CASSWDRASGNYEQYF. The CDR3 coding sequence is TGTGCCAGCAGCTGGGACCGGGCTAGCGGGAACTACGAGCAGTACTTC.

This clonotype was seen only once. J is TRBJ2-7 and V is TRBV27, with D possibly matching TRBD2 (6 bases). Germline-derived CDR1 and CDR2 are MNHEY and SMNVEV (reference sequence). Trimming stripped 5 bases from V and 2 bases from J, with 13 bases between. The CDR3 is 14 amino acids. The CDR3 DNA reads as TGTGCCAGCAGTGTGGGGGGAGAGCCCTACGAGCAGTACTTC. It is translated as CASSVGGEPYEQYF.

Of note for this clonotype: This may stem from a read error, because a much larger clone lies one nucleotide away. The gene calls are TRBV5-5 and TRBJ2-7; D gene unclear. Trimming pared 8 bases from V and 2 bases from J, leaving 11 bases between. Germline V gene data show CDR1 as SGHKS and CDR2 as YYEKEE (reference sequence). CDR3 length: 12 residues. CDR3 in amino acids: CARPPTPYEQYF. The CDR3 DNA is TGTGCCAGGCCGCCCACTCCCTACGAGCAGTACTTC.

In the case of this clonotype: Given a much more abundant clone one base away, this may be a read error. The chain carries TRBV6-5 and TRBJ1-1; D gene uncertain. The CDR3 consists of 13 residues. Per the germline V gene, CDR1 is MNHEY and CDR2 is SVGAGI. CDR3 residues: CASSYGKNTGAFF. The CDR3 DNA sequence: TGTGCCAGCAGTTACGGGAAGAACACTGGAGCTTTCTTT.

This clonotype showed up many times. The rearrangement uses TRBV11-2 and TRBJ1-2; no reliable D call. The CDR3 is 17 residues long. Germline V gene sequence: CDR1 SGHAT, CDR2 FQNNGV. V dropped 4 bases and J dropped 0 bases, with 18 bases sitting between them. The CDR3 DNA follows: TGTGCCAGCAGCTCCCGGGCCTCCGGCCCTACTAACTATGGCTACACCTTC. Translation: CASSSRASGPTNYGYTF.

This clonotype turned up a few times. This rearrangement joins TRBV7-9 to TRBJ2-5, with 7 positions matching TRBD2. Germline values: CDR1 SEHNR, CDR2 FQNEAQ (reference sequence). There are 18 residues in the CDR3. The V gene end was trimmed by 0 bases and the J gene end by 4 bases; junction bases not matched to a gene: 14. CDR3 sequence (DNA): TGTGCCAGCAGCTTAGCGCGGGGGTACAGAAGGGAGGCAGAGACCCAGTACTTC. Translated, it gives CASSLARGYRREAETQYF.

Many counts were recorded for this clonotype. The chain employs TRBV20-1 and TRBJ2-3; no clear D. Trimming pared 5 bases from V and 2 bases from J, leaving 17 bases between. CDR3 length: 15 amino acids. Germline V gene data show CDR1 as DFQATT and CDR2 as SNEGSKA (reference sequence). CDR3 bases: TGCAGTGCTCACCCCCCTTACTCGCCCACAGATACGCAGTATTTT. Amino acid sequence: CSAHPPYSPTDTQYF.

The chain recombines TRBV12-3 or TRBV12-4 with TRBJ2-5; TRBD2 aligns across 8 bases. The J segment lost 4 bases and the V segment lost 6 bases, leaving 13 bases of the junction unmatched. CDR3 length equals 16 residues. The CDR3, as DNA: TGTGCCAGCAGCCCCCAGGGACTAGAGGGTGTAGAGACCCAGTACTTC. Translating gives CASSPQGLEGVETQYF.

This clonotype was picked up one time. Without the conserved terminal phenylalanine or tryptophan, this CDR3 likely stems from a read error. The chain uses TRBV5-6 and TRBJ2-7, with 7 nucleotides matching TRBD1. The CDR3 is made up of 14 amino acids. V dropped 3 bases and J dropped 2; count of bases not matched to a gene: 5. Germline CDR1 and CDR2: SGHDT and YYEEEE. The CDR3 is CASSSNGQAYEQYL. The CDR3 DNA sequence: TGTGCCAGCAGCTCAAACGGACAGGCCTACGAGCAGTACCTC.

A remark on this clonotype: This may stem from a read error, because a much larger clone lies one nucleotide away. This CDR3 fails to terminate in the conserved phenylalanine or tryptophan, so it likely reflects a read error. The rearrangement uses TRBV6-2 or TRBV6-3 and TRBJ1-4, with D possibly matching TRBD1 (6 bases). CDR3 size: 14 residues. Germline V gene lookup returns CDR1 MNHEY and CDR2 SVGEGT. Trimming left V 4 bases short and J 8 bases short, with 14 bases between. CDR3 in amino acids: CASSSIWTVEKLFS. The CDR3 nucleotides read TGTGCCAGCAGTTCGATCTGGACAGTGGAAAAACTGTTTTCT.

This clonotype came up a few times. A much larger clone differs by one base, so this may be a read error. CDR3 loop: CCVVLTEAFF. The CDR3 coding sequence is TGCTGCGTTGTTCTTACTGAAGCTTTCTTT. The chain joins TRBV29-1 to TRBJ1-1; D not certain. Germline lookup yields CDR1 SQVTM and CDR2 ANQGSEA. The CDR3 runs 10 residues.

The rearrangement links TRBV9 to TRBJ2-3; 8 positions match TRBD2. Losses at the gene ends were 0 bases for V and 2 bases for J; bases not matched to a gene: 8. The CDR3 totals 17 residues. Germline V gene data show CDR1 as SGDLS and CDR2 as YYNGEE. CDR3 sequence reads: CASSVVGRGGVTDTQYF. Written as DNA, the CDR3 is TGTGCCAGCAGCGTAGTGGGTCGGGGGGGGGTCACAGATACGCAGTATTTT.

This clonotype showed up just a few times. CDR3 in amino acids: CASSDISGGADTQYF. In DNA form, the CDR3 reads TGTGCCAGCAGCGATATTTCAGGCGGTGCAGATACGCAGTATTTT. The rearrangement links TRBV6-6 to TRBJ2-3, with D unresolved. This CDR3 region has 15 residues. CDR1 and CDR2 (germline): MNHNY, SVGAGI (reference sequence). Trimming removed 6 bases at V and 4 bases at J, with 17 bases between.